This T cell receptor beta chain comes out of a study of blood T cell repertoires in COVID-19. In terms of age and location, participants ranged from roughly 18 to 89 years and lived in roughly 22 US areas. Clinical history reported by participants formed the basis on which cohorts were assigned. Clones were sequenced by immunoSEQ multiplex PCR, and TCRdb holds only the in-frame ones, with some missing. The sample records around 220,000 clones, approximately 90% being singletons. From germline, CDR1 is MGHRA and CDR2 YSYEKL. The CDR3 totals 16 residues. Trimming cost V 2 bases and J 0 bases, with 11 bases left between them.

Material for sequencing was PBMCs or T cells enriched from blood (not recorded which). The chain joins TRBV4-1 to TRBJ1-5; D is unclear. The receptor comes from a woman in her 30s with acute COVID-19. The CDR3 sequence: CASSQRFGDSNQPQHF. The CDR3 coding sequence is TGCGCCAGCAGCCAAAGGTTCGGAGATAGCAATCAGCCCCAGCATTTT.